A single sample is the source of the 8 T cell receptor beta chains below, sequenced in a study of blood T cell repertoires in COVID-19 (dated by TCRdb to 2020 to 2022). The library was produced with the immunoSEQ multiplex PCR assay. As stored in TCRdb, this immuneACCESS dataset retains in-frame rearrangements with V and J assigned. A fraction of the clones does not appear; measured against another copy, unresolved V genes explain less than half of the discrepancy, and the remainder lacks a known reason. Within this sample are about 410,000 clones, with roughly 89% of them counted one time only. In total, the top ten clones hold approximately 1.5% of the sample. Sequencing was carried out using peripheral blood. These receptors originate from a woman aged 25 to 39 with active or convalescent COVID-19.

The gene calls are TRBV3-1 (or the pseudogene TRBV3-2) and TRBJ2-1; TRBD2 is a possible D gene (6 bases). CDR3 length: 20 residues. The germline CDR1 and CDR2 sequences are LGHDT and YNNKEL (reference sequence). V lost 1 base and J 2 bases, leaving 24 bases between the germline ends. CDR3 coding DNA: TGTGCCAGCAGCCAAGTCGTCCGGTTAGAAGCGGAGGGGACCTACAATGAGCAGTTCTTC. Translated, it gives CASSQVVRLEAEGTYNEQFF.

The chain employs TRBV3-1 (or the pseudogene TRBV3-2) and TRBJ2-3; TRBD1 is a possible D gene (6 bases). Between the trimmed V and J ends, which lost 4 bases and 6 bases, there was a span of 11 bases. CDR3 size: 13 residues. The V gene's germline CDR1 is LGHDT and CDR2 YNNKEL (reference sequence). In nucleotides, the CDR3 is TGTGCCAGCAGCCCCCAGGGGCAGGATACGCAGTATTTT. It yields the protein CASSPQGQDTQYF.

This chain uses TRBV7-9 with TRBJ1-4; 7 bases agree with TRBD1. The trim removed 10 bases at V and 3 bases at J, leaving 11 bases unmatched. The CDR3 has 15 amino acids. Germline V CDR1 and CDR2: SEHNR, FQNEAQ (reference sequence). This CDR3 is CATRTGKTSNEKLFF. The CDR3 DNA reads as TGTGCCACCCGGACAGGCAAAACTTCTAATGAAAAACTGTTTTTT.

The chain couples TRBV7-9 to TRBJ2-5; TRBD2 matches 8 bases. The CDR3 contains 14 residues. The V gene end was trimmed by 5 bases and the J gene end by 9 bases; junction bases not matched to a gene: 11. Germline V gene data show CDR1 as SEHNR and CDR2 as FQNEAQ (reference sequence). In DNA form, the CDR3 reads TGTGCCAGCAGCGCCGGGAGGGACATACGGGCCCAGTACTTC. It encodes CASSAGRDIRAQYF.

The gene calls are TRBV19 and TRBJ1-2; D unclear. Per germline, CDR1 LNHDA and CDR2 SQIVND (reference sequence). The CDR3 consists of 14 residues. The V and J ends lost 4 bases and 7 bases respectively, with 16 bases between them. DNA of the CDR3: TGTGCCAGTAGTACCTCCCGGCGGACTGGTGGCTACACCTTC. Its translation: CASSTSRRTGGYTF.

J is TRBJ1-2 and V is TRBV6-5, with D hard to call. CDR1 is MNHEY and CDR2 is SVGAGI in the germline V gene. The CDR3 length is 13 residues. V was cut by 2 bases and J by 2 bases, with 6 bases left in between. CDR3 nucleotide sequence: TGTGCCAGCAGTTACCTACAGAACTATGGCTACACCTTC. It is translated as CASSYLQNYGYTF.

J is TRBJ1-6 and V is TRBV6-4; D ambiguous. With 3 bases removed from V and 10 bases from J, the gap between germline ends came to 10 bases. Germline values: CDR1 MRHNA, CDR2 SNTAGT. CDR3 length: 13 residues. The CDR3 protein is CASSETMESPLHF. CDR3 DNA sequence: TGTGCCAGCAGTGAAACTATGGAGTCACCCCTCCACTTT.

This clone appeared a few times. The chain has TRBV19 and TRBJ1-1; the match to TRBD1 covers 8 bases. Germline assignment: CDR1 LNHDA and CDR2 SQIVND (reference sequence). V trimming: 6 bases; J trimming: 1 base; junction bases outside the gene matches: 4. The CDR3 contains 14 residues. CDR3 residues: CASSLGQGNTEAFF. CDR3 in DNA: TGTGCCAGTAGCCTTGGACAGGGGAACACTGAAGCTTTCTTT.